These 23 T cell receptor beta chains were all obtained from the same sample, sequenced in a study of identical twins. TCRdb passed the 5' RACE reads through MiXCR, listing each CDR3 protein once. The sample has hundreds of thousands of distinct CDR3 sequences, about 18% seen once. These records were also assigned to another study, of T cells expressing NK-cell markers.

The sequenced sample consisted of PBMCs. The receptors were gathered from a woman aged 18-29 years in good health.

The chain links TRBV12-3 or TRBV12-4 to TRBJ2-7; 7 nucleotides line up with TRBD1. There are 13 residues in the CDR3. J lost 2 bases, V lost 7 bases, and 5 bases had no gene match. CDR3 DNA: TGTGCCAGCACGGACAGGACTCCCTACGAGCAGTACTTC. As protein: CASTDRTPYEQYF.

This chain uses TRBV6-1 with TRBJ2-7, with 7 bases that match TRBD2. V trimming: 6 bases; J trimming: 3 bases; junction bases outside the gene matches: 11. The CDR3 contains 15 residues. Germline CDR1 MNHNS, CDR2 SASEGT. The CDR3 region is CASSHPGGTSYEQYF. In nucleotides, the CDR3 is TGTGCCAGCAGCCACCCGGGGGGAACGAGCTACGAGCAGTACTTC.

The rearrangement links TRBV6-1 to TRBJ1-4, with D unclear. Germline V lookup: CDR1 MNHNS, CDR2 SASEGT. This CDR3 region has 14 residues. The ends were cut back, 6 bases at V and 5 bases at J, with 13 bases in the middle. In nucleotides, the CDR3 is TGTGCCAGCAGAAGAAAAGTGGGGAATGAAAAACTGTTTTTT. Its protein product is CASRRKVGNEKLFF.

This chain joins TRBV18 and TRBJ2-3; TRBD2 matches 7 bases. The CDR3 sequence is 15 residues long. The trim removed 5 bases at V and 2 bases at J, leaving 7 bases unmatched. Germline V gives CDR1 KGHSH, CDR2 LQKENI. This chain's CDR3 is CASSFREADTDTQYF. The DNA of the CDR3 is TGTGCCAGCTCATTTCGGGAGGCCGACACAGATACGCAGTATTTT.

This chain uses TRBV20-1 with TRBJ2-1; 7 nucleotides agree with TRBD2. Per germline, CDR1 DFQATT and CDR2 SNEGSKA (reference sequence). CDR3 length: 14 residues. Germline trimming cut 4 bases from V and 5 bases from J; bases unmatched to any gene: 8. CDR3 coding DNA: TGCAGTGCTACGATAGCGGGTAGGGACAATGAGCAGTTCTTC. Amino acid sequence: CSATIAGRDNEQFF.

V usage is TRBV7-2 and J usage is TRBJ2-1, with D possibly TRBD2 on 6 matching bases. Trimming shortened V by 7 bases and J by 10 bases, and 11 bases separated the two germline ends. The CDR3 is 11 residues long. CDR1 SGHTA and CDR2 FQGNSA come from the germline V gene. CDR3 in amino acids: CASTRGIEQFF. CDR3 bases: TGTGCCAGCACCCGGGGGATAGAGCAGTTCTTC.

This clonotype turned up a few times. J is TRBJ2-3 and V is TRBV20-1, with TRBD2 identical over 9 bases. Losses at the gene ends were 5 bases for V and 6 bases for J; bases not matched to a gene: 12. This CDR3 is built from 15 residues. CDR1 and CDR2 (germline): DFQATT, SNEGSKA (reference sequence). The CDR3 coding sequence is TGCAGTGCTCCGACTAGCGGTTTCAAAGGCGATACGCAGTATTTT. This gives the protein CSAPTSGFKGDTQYF.

This clonotype was seen at least ten times. The rearrangement links TRBV5-1 to TRBJ2-3; D is unresolved. The CDR3 runs to 13 residues. Deletions cut 0 bases from V and 4 bases from J, with 6 bases between. Germline lookup yields CDR1 SGHRS and CDR2 YFSETQ. DNA of the CDR3: TGCGCCAGCAGCTTGGGGAGCGCAGATACGCAGTATTTT. It translates to CASSLGSADTQYF.

A few counts support this clonotype. The chain has TRBV6-1 and TRBJ1-3, with D maybe TRBD1 (6 bases). Germline V lookup: CDR1 MNHNS, CDR2 SASEGT. The CDR3 loop spans 14 amino acids. Trimming removed 8 bases at V and 4 bases at J, with 15 bases between. The DNA of the CDR3 is TGTGCCAGCGGGGCTCAGGGGTCAGGAAACACCATATATTTT. Protein sequence: CASGAQGSGNTIYF.

The chain recombines TRBV7-2 with TRBJ2-7; 9 bases are a match to TRBD2. J lost 4 bases, V lost 1 base, and 5 bases had no gene match. The CDR3 contains 15 residues. Per germline, CDR1 SGHTA and CDR2 FQGNSA. This CDR3 is CASSLEVSGGYEQYF. DNA for the CDR3: TGTGCCAGCAGCTTAGAGGTTAGCGGGGGATACGAGCAGTACTTC.

The chain employs TRBV3-1 and TRBJ1-1; 9 bases map to TRBD1. Germline V gives CDR1 LGHDT, CDR2 YNNKEL (reference sequence). After removal of 7 bases from V and 0 bases from J, the junction contained 9 bases not matched to a gene. The CDR3 consists of 16 residues. CDR3 loop: CASTQLGTGMNTEAFF. CDR3 DNA sequence: TGTGCCAGCACCCAGCTCGGGACAGGGATGAACACTGAAGCTTTCTTT. Complete variable domain (other parts from reference TRBV3-1 and TRBJ1-1): DTAVSQTPKYLVTQMGNDKSIKCEQNLGHDTMYWYKQDSKKFLKIMFSYNNKELIINETVPNRFSPKSPDKAHLNLHINSLELGDSAVYFCASTQLGTGMNTEAFFGQGTRLTVV.

This clonotype has just a few counts. The chain links TRBV10-3 to TRBJ1-1; D is unresolved. V was clipped by 5 bases and J by 3 bases, with 7 bases between them. The CDR3 extends over 12 amino acids. Germline V gene lookup returns CDR1 ENHRY and CDR2 SYGVKD. The chain's CDR3 is CAISYGDTEAFF. Here the CDR3 DNA reads TGTGCCATCAGTTACGGGGACACTGAAGCTTTCTTT.

The table lists this clonotype with a few counts. The chain recombines TRBV6-2 or TRBV6-3 with TRBJ2-7; TRBD1 might be the D (6 bases). The CDR3 loop spans 16 amino acids. Germline assignment: CDR1 MNHEY and CDR2 SVGEGT. Trimming shortened V by 2 bases and J by 2 bases, and 16 bases separated the two germline ends. CDR3 nucleotide sequence: TGTGCCAGCAGTTACACAGGGACGATGACGACCTACGAGCAGTACTTC. Its translation is CASSYTGTMTTYEQYF.

This clonotype was counted between two and nine times. The chain employs TRBV9 and TRBJ2-7; 9 bases are a match to TRBD2. This CDR3 comprises 14 residues. The V gene end was trimmed by 3 bases and the J gene end by 4 bases; junction bases not matched to a gene: 5. Germline CDR1 reads SGDLS; CDR2 reads YYNGEE. The DNA for the CDR3 is TGTGCCAGCAGCGCGCTAGCGGGAACTTACGAGCAGTACTTC. Protein: CASSALAGTYEQYF. Supplemented by reference TRBV9 and TRBJ2-7, the full variable domain reads DSGVTQTPKHLITATGQRVTLRCSPRSGDLSVYWYQQSLDQGLQFLIQYYNGEERAKGNILERFSAQQFPDLHSELNLSSLELGDSALYFCASSALAGTYEQYFGPGTRLTVT.

Comments on this clonotype: One junction end disagrees with the germline gene, perhaps due to a read error. The CDR3: CASSYGTPPYEQYF. CDR3 nucleotides: TGTGCCAGCAGTTACGGGACTCCCCCCTACGAGCAGTATTTC. The V and J genes are TRBV6-2 or TRBV6-3 and TRBJ2-7; the D gene is possibly TRBD2 (6 bases). The CDR3 has 14 amino acids. The germline V gene has CDR1 MNHEY and CDR2 SVGEGT.

This clonotype was seen ten or more times. The V call is TRBV11-2, the J call TRBJ1-5; D uncertain. The CDR3 totals 13 residues. Between the trimmed V and J ends, which lost 3 bases and 4 bases, there was a span of 7 bases. Per germline, CDR1 SGHAT and CDR2 FQNNGV. CDR3 nucleotides: TGTGCCAGCAGCTTCGGACCTAATCAGCCCCAGCATTTT. Translation gives CASSFGPNQPQHF.

This chain links TRBV5-1 with TRBJ2-3; 12 positions match TRBD2. CDR3 length: 18 amino acids. The germline V gene encodes CDR1 SGHRS and CDR2 YFSETQ. The trim removed 3 bases at V and 6 bases at J, leaving 14 bases unmatched. The CDR3: CASSSQRTSGTGGDTQYF. The CDR3 bases are TGCGCCAGCAGCTCTCAAAGGACTAGCGGGACCGGCGGGGATACGCAGTATTTT.

The gene calls are TRBV12-3 or TRBV12-4 and TRBJ2-3; possibly TRBD1 for D (6 bases). Trimming pared 0 bases from V and 2 bases from J, leaving 15 bases between. This CDR3 is built from 17 residues. The CDR3 DNA reads as TGTGCCAGCAGTTTAGCTCCTGGACAGTCGACCACAGATACGCAGTATTTT. Amino acids: CASSLAPGQSTTDTQYF.

The chain recombines TRBV3-1 with TRBJ1-2, with a possible D match to TRBD1 (5 bases). Per germline, CDR1 LGHDT and CDR2 YNNKEL (reference sequence). The CDR3 is 15 amino acids. Trimming removed 2 bases from V and 6 bases from J, with 16 bases in between. The CDR3 DNA follows: TGTGCCAGCAGCCAACCGGGACCCCCCCTCCATGGCTACACCTTC. Protein product: CASSQPGPPLHGYTF.

This clonotype was picked up a small number of times. The CDR3 reads CASSPRGTGSYEQYF. CDR3 DNA sequence: TGTGCCAGCTCACCTCGCGGGACAGGGTCCTACGAGCAGTACTTC. This chain connects TRBV18 to TRBJ2-7; 9 nucleotides line up with TRBD1. V lost 3 bases and J lost 1; bases outside the gene matches: 4. Germline CDR1 and CDR2: KGHSH and LQKENI. The CDR3 is made up of 15 amino acids.

This chain uses TRBV5-6 with TRBJ2-7; D not certain. CDR3 length: 11 residues. Trimming pared 3 bases from V and 3 bases from J, leaving 4 bases between. Per germline, CDR1 SGHDT and CDR2 YYEEEE. The CDR3 region is CASSWDYEQYF. The CDR3 DNA reads TGTGCCAGCAGCTGGGACTACGAGCAGTACTTC.

V usage is TRBV2 and J usage is TRBJ2-6; 7 bases are shared with TRBD2. The V gene's germline CDR1 is SNHLY and CDR2 FYNNEI. The CDR3 runs 18 residues. The V segment lost 11 bases and the J segment 0 bases; nucleotides outside the gene matches: 16. The CDR3 DNA reads TGTGCCTTCAGTCCCCCCGTACTAGCGAGCTCTGGGGCCAACGTCCTGACTTTC. Its protein is CAFSPPVLASSGANVLTF.

This clonotype was observed a few times. V and J are TRBV20-1 and TRBJ1-1; D uncertain. Germline V lookup: CDR1 DFQATT, CDR2 SNEGSKA (reference sequence). The CDR3 runs to 12 residues. V lost 6 bases to trimming and J lost 5 bases, with 13 bases between them. The CDR3 nucleotides read TGCAGTGCCCAAAGCAGGCAGACTGAAGCTTTCTTT. Translation gives CSAQSRQTEAFF.